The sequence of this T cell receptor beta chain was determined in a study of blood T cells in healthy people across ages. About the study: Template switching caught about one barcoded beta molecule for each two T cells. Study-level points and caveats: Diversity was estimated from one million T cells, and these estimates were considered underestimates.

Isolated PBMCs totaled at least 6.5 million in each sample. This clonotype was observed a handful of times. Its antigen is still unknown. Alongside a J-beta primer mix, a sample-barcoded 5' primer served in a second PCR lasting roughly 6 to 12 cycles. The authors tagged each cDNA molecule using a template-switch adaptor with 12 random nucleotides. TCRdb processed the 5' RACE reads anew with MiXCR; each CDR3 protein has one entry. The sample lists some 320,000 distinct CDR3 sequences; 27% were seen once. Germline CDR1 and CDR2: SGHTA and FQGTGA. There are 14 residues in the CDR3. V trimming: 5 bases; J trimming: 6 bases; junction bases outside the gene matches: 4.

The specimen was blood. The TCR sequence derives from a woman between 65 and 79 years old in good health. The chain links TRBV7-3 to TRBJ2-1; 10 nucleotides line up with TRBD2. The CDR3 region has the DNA TGTGCCAGCAGCCACCTAGCGGGAGTCAATGAGCAGTTCTTC. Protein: CASSHLAGVNEQFF. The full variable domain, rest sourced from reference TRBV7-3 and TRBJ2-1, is GAGVSQTPSNKVTEKGKYVELRCDPISGHTALYWYRQSLGQGPEFLIYFQGTGAADDSGLPNDRFFAVRPEGSVSTLKIQRTERGDSAVYLCASSHLAGVNEQFFGPGTRLTVL.